This TCR beta chain was observed in a study of T cell repertoires in cytomegalovirus infection. Looking at the study overall: Selected CMV epitopes included recently identified HLA-C-restricted ones as well as well-studied HLA-B-restricted ones. Both a matching HLA type and CMV infection were indicated by public TCR beta signatures.

General observations from the study: HLA-C-restricted CMV-specific TCR beta clonotypes prevailed in the ex vivo response.

TCRdb itself ran the reads through MiXCR, one entry per CDR3 protein. The sample holds around 120,000 distinct CDR3 sequences, around 45% seen once. The CDR3 is 16 amino acids. The V end was cut by 3 bases, the J end by 1 base, with 10 bases between. Germline V gives CDR1 SEHNR, CDR2 FQNEAQ (reference sequence). A remark on this clonotype: Its antigen remains unknown.

V usage is TRBV7-9 and J usage is TRBJ2-6; D is possibly TRBD1 (5 bases). This TCR was recovered from a human donor in good health (CMV status not recorded). Some clones in this sample may be carry-over from other donors' samples. Sequencing used CD8+ T cells from cultured PBMCs, obtained from culture after CMV antigen stimulation. The CDR3 nucleotides are TGTGCCAGCAGCTTGCCACAGGTTTCTGGGGCCAACGTCCTGACTTTC. It is translated as CASSLPQVSGANVLTF.